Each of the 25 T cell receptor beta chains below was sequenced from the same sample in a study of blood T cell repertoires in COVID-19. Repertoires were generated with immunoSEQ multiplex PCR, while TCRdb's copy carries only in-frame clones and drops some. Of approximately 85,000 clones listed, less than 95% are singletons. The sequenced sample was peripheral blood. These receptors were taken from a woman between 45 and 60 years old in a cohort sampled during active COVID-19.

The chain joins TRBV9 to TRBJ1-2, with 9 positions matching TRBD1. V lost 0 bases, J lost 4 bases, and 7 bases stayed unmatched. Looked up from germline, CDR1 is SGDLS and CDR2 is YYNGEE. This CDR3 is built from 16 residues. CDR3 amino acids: CASSVEGQGVSYGYTF. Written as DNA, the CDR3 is TGTGCCAGCAGCGTAGAGGGACAGGGAGTTTCCTATGGCTACACCTTC. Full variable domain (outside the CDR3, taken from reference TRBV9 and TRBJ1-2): DSGVTQTPKHLITATGQRVTLRCSPRSGDLSVYWYQQSLDQGLQFLIQYYNGEERAKGNILERFSAQQFPDLHSELNLSSLELGDSALYFCASSVEGQGVSYGYTFGSGTRLTVV.

The CDR3 region is CASSLVQGAGDTEAFF. The DNA for the CDR3 is TGTGCCAGCAGTTTGGTCCAGGGGGCAGGGGACACTGAAGCTTTCTTT. V and J are TRBV28 and TRBJ1-1, with TRBD1 identical over 8 bases. The V gene's germline CDR1 is MDHEN and CDR2 SYDVKM. The V segment lost 3 bases and the J segment 3 bases; nucleotides outside the gene matches: 9. CDR3 length: 16 residues. Full variable domain (rest looked up from reference TRBV28 and TRBJ1-1): DVKVTQSSRYLVKRTGEKVFLECVQDMDHENMFWYRQDPGLGLRLIYFSYDVKMKEKGDIPEGYSVSREKKERFSLILESASTNQTSMYLCASSLVQGAGDTEAFFGQGTRLTVV.

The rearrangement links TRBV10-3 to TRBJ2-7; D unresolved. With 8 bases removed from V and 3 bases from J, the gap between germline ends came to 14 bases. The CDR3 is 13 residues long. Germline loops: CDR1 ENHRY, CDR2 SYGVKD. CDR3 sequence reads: CAILREADYEQYF. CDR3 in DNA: TGTGCCATCCTCCGCGAGGCGGACTACGAGCAGTACTTC.

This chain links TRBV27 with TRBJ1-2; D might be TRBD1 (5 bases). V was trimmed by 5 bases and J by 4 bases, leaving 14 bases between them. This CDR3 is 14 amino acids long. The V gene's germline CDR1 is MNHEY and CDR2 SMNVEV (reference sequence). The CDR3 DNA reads TGTGCCAGCAGTACTACCAGGGCCTCCTATGGCTACACCTTC. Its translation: CASSTTRASYGYTF.

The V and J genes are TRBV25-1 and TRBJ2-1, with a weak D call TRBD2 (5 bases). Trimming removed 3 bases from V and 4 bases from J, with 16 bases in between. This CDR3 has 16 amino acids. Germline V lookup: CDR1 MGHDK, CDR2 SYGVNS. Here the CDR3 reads CASSERAAPGYNEQFF. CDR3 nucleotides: TGTGCCAGCAGTGAGAGGGCGGCACCCGGGTACAATGAGCAGTTCTTC.

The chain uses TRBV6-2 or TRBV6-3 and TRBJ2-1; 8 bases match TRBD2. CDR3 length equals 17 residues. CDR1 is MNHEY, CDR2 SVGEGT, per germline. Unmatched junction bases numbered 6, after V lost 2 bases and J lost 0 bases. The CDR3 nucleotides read TGTGCCAGCAGTTACGGGAAGACTAGCGTCTCCTACAATGAGCAGTTCTTC. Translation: CASSYGKTSVSYNEQFF.

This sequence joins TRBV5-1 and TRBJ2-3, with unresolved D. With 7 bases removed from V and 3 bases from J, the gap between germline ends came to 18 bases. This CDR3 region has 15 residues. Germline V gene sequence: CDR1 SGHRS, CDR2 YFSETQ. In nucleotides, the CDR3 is TGCGCCAGCTCGCAGACCGCGACTCGTACAGATACGCAGTATTTT. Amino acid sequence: CASSQTATRTDTQYF.

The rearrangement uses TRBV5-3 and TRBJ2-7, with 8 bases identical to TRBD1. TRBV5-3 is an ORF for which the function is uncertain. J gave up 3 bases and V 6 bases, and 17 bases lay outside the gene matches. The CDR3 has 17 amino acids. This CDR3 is CARNGRGHLFIFYEQYF. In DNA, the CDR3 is TGTGCCAGAAACGGCAGGGGGCACCTTTTTATCTTCTACGAGCAGTACTTC.

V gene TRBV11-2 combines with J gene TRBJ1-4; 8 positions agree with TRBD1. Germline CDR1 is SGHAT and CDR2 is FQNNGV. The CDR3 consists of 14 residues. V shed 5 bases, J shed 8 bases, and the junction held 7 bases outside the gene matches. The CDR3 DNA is TGTGCCAGCAGCCCAACAGGGGGAGACGAAAAACTGTTTTTT. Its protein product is CASSPTGGDEKLFF.

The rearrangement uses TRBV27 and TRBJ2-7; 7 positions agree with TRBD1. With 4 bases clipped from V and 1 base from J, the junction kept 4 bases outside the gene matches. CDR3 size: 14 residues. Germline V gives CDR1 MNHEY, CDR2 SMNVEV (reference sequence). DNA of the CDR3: TGTGCCAGCAGTTCACAGGGGCCATCCTACGAGCAGTACTTC. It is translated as CASSSQGPSYEQYF.

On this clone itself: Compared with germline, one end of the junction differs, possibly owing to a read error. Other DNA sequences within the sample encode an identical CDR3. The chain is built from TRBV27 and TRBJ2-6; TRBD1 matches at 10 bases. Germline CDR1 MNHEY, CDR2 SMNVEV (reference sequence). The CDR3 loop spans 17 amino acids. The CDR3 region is CASSFRDRGYGANVLTF. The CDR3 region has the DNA TGTGCCAGCAGTTTTCGGGACAGGGGTTATGGGGCCAACGTCCTAACTTTC. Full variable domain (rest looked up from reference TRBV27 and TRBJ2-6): EAQVTQNPRYLITVTGKKLTVTCSQNMNHEYMSWYRQDPGLGLRQIYYSMNVEVTDKGDVPEGYKVSRKEKRNFPLILESPSPNQTSLYFCASSFRDRGYGANVLTFGAGSRLTVL.

The CDR3 DNA reads as TGCGCCAGCAGCTTGTTGCGGACAGGGGGGAGCAATGAGCAGTTCTTC. Translation: CASSLLRTGGSNEQFF. The genes are TRBV5-1 and TRBJ2-1, with TRBD1 matching 10 bases. Germline CDR1 SGHRS, CDR2 YFSETQ. The CDR3 is made up of 16 amino acids. V lost 1 base to trimming and J lost 6 bases; unmatched junction nucleotides: 7.

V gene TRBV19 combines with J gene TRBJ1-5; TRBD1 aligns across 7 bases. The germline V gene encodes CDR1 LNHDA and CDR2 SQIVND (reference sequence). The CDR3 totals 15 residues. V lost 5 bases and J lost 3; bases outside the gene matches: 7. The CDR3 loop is CASSLKGTANQPQHF. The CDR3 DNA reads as TGTGCCAGTAGTTTAAAAGGGACAGCCAATCAGCCCCAGCATTTT. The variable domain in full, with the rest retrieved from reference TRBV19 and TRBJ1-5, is DGGITQSPKYLFRKEGQNVTLSCEQNLNHDAMYWYRQDPGQGLRLIYYSQIVNDFQKGDIAEGYSVSREKKESFPLTVTSAQKNPTAFYLCASSLKGTANQPQHFGDGTRLSIL.

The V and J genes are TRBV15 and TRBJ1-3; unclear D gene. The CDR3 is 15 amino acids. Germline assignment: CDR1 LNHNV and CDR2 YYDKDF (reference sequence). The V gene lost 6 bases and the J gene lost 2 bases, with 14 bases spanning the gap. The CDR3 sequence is CATRARGPAGNTIYF. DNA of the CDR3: TGTGCCACCAGAGCTCGAGGGCCGGCTGGAAACACCATATATTTT.

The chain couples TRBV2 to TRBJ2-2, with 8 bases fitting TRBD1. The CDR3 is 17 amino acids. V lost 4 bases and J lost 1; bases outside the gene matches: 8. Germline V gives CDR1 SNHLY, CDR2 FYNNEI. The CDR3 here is CASSVGQGAVNTGELFF. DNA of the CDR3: TGTGCCAGCAGTGTAGGGCAGGGGGCGGTGAACACCGGGGAGCTGTTTTTT.

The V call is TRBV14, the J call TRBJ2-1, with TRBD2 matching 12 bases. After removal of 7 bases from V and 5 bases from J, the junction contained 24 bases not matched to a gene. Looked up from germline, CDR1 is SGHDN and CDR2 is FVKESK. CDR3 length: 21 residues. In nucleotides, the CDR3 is TGTGCCAGCAAAAGTAGTAGGGGGCTAGCGGGAGGGAGTGGCGTCCACAATGAGCAGTTCTTC. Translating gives CASKSSRGLAGGSGVHNEQFF.

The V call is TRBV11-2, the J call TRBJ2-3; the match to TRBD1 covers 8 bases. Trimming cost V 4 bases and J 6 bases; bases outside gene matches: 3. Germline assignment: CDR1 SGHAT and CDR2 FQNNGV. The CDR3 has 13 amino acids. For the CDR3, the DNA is TGTGCCAGCAGCTCCTACAGGGGGGATACGCAGTATTTT. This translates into CASSSYRGDTQYF.

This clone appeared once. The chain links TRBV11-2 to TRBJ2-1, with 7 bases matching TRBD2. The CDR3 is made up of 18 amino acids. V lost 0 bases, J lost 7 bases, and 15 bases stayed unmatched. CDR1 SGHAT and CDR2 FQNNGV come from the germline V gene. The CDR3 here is CASSLDRGDPRGGNEQFF. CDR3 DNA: TGTGCCAGCAGCTTAGATCGCGGCGACCCCCGGGGAGGGAATGAGCAGTTCTTC.

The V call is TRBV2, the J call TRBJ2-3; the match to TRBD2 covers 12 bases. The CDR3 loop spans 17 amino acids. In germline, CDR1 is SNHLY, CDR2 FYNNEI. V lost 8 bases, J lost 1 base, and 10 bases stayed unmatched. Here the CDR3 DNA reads TGTGCCAGCTTCAAGGCTAGCGGGAGGGCGGGCACAGATACGCAGTATTTT. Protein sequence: CASFKASGRAGTDTQYF. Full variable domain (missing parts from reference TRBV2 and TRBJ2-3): EPEVTQTPSHQVTQMGQEVILRCVPISNHLYFYWYRQILGQKVEFLVSFYNNEISEKSEIFDDQFSVERPDGSNFTLKIRSTKLEDSAMYFCASFKASGRAGTDTQYFGPGTRLTVL.

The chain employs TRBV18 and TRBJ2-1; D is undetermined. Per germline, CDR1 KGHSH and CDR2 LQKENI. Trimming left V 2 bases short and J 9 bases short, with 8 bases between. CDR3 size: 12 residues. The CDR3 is CASSPEVVEQFF. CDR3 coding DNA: TGTGCCAGCTCACCAGAGGTGGTTGAGCAGTTCTTC.

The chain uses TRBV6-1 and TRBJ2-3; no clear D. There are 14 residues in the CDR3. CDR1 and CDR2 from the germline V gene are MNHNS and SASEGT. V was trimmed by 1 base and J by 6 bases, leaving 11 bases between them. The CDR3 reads CASSEGRVVDTQYF. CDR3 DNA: TGTGCCAGCAGTGAAGGTCGGGTGGTGGATACGCAGTATTTT.

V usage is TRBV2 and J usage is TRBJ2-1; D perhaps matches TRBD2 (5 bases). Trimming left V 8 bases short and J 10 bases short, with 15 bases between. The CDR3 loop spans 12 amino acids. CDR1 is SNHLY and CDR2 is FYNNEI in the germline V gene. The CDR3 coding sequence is TGTGCCAGCTCCCCGGAGGCTCAAGAGCAGTTCTTC. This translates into CASSPEAQEQFF.

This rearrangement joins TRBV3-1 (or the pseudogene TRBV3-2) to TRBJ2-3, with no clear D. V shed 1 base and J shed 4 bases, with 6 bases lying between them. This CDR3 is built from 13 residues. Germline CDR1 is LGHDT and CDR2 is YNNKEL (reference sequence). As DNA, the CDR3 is TGTGCCAGCAGCCAAGCTGTTTCAGATACGCAGTATTTT. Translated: CASSQAVSDTQYF.

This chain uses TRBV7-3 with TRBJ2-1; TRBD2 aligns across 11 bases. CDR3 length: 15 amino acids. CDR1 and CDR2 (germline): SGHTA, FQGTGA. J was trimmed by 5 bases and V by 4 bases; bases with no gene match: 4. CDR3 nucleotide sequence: TGTGCCAGCAGCTCTACTAGCGGGAGTAACAATGAGCAGTTCTTC. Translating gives CASSSTSGSNNEQFF.

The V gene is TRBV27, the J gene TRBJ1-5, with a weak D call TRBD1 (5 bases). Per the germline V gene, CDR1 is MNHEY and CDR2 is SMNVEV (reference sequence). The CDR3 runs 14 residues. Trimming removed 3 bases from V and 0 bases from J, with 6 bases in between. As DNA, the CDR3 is TGTGCCAGCAGTTTTCAGGGTAGCAATCAGCCCCAGCATTTT. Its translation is CASSFQGSNQPQHF.